This TCR beta chain is drawn from a study of shared clonotypes between healthy human individuals. The wider study: In total, the donors were a couple of women and a few men aged 18 to 49.

A 200 ng quantity of DNA, 30,000 to 35,000 T cell genomes, went into the sorted-subset replicate PCRs. Here immunoSEQ multiplex PCR was the method, and the copy in TCRdb shows in-frame clones only, minus some. The profile shows about 2.2 million clones, 90% to 95% of them singletons. The naive CD8 population came from CD45RO-negative cells selected for CCR7, without terminally differentiated effector memory CD45RA+ cells. Adult Caucasians living in Nashville, Tennessee made up all of the donors. Sequenced sample: naive CD8+ T cells from PBMCs. The source of this sequence is a man younger than 35 in good health. Some clones in this sample may be carry-over from other donors' samples.

The CDR3 nucleotides read TGCAGCGTTGGCTTCTTAGCGGACTATGGCTACACCTTC. Its protein is CSVGFLADYGYTF. This chain links TRBV29-1 with TRBJ1-2, with D hard to call. There are 13 residues in the CDR3. Trimming removed 4 bases from V and 3 bases from J, with 12 bases in between. The germline V gene encodes CDR1 SQVTM and CDR2 ANQGSEA.